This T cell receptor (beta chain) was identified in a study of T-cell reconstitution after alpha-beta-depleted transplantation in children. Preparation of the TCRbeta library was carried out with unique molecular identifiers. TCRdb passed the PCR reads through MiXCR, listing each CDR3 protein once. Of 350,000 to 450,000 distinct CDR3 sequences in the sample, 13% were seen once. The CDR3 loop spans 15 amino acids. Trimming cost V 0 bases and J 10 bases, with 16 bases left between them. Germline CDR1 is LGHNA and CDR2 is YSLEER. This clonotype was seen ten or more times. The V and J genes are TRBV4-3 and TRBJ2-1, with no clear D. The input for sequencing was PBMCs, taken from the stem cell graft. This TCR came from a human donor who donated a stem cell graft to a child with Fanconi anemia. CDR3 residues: CASSQDTGMGWEQFF. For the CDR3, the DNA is TGCGCCAGCAGCCAAGATACGGGCATGGGTTGGGAGCAGTTCTTC.